A selection of T cell receptor beta chains follows, all from one sample in a study of T cell repertoires in cytomegalovirus infection. TCRdb independently ran MiXCR on the reads; one entry per CDR3 protein. This sample yields nearly 700,000 distinct CDR3 sequences, of which approximately 33% are seen a single time; around a sixth belongs to the top ten. No cognate antigen is known for these TCRs. The material was cultured PBMCs, obtained from culture after CMV antigen stimulation. Source of these receptors: a human donor in good health (CMV status not recorded). Some clones in this sample may be carry-over from other donors' samples. Each CDR3 is given with its conserved first and last residue. The D gene is left open where the match is weak. For some rows the clone size is stated as once, few or many, or as a class when expanded; others skip it.

-	TRBV6-2/TRBV6-3	-	TRBJ1-5	CASSYVGGLQPQHF	TGTGCCAGCAGTTACGTCGGGGGGCTACAGCCCCAGCATTTT
-	TRBV9	few	TRBJ1-2	CASSSRQADGGYTF	TGTGCCAGCAGCTCCCGACAGGCTGATGGAGGCTACACCTTC
TRBD2	TRBV2	few	TRBJ2-1	CASSEGGRGEQFF	TGTGCCAGCAGTGAGGGGGGGAGGGGTGAGCAGTTCTTC
-	TRBV11-2	few	TRBJ2-5	CASSHKAPGVPRRQTQYF	TGTGCCAGCAGCCACAAAGCGCCTGGTGTGCCCAGGAGGCAGACCCAGTACTTC
TRBD2	TRBV9	-	TRBJ2-2	CASSVSGLAGGELFF	TGTGCCAGCAGCGTGTCGGGACTAGCGGGAGGAGAGCTGTTTTTT
-	TRBV28	-	TRBJ1-4	CASVTGNYQKLFF	TGTGCCAGCGTTACAGGGAATTACCAGAAACTGTTTTTT
-	TRBV29-1	-	TRBJ1-4	CSVPDRATEKLFF	TGCAGTGTACCGGACAGAGCTACTGAAAAACTGTTTTTT
TRBD2	TRBV6-2/TRBV6-3	-	TRBJ2-7	CAGSGGTSGSYEQYF	TGTGCGGGGTCCGGTGGGACTAGCGGTTCCTACGAGCAGTACTTC
TRBD2	TRBV6-2/TRBV6-3	-	TRBJ2-1	CASSYSRLAANEQFF	TGTGCCAGCAGTTACTCGAGACTAGCGGCCAATGAGCAGTTCTTC
-	TRBV6-5	-	TRBJ2-2	CASSYLAYGHRRELFF	TGTGCCAGCAGTTACTTGGCATACGGGCACCGACGGGAGCTGTTTTTT
-	TRBV15	few	TRBJ1-3	CATSGTNGNTIYF	TGTGCCACCAGCGGGACAAATGGAAACACCATATATTTT
-	TRBV6-5	few	TRBJ2-7	CASSYSGMYEQYF	TGTGCCAGCAGTTACTCGGGAATGTACGAGCAGTACTTC
TRBD2	TRBV6-1	-	TRBJ2-3	CATGTSGSTQYF	TGTGCCACCGGGACTAGCGGGAGTACGCAGTATTTT
-	TRBV14	few	TRBJ1-6	CASSQGGGDSPLHF	TGTGCCAGCAGCCAAGGTGGGGGCGATTCACCCCTCCACTTT
TRBD1	TRBV7-9	-	TRBJ1-1	CASSLGQRDRGSTEAFF	TGTGCCAGCAGCTTGGGGCAAAGGGACAGGGGTAGCACTGAAGCTTTCTTT
-	TRBV7-6	-	TRBJ1-1	CASTYPSSQEPRYPEAFF	TGTGCCAGCACATACCCCTCCTCCCAGGAGCCGAGATACCCTGAAGCTTTCTTT
TRBD1	TRBV12-3/TRBV12-4	-	TRBJ1-3	CASSPLDRVGNTIYF	TGTGCCAGCAGCCCTCTCGACAGGGTTGGAAACACCATATATTTT
-	TRBV29-1	-	TRBJ1-1	CSVGRGGGEAFF	TGCAGCGTTGGACGGGGAGGCGGTGAAGCTTTCTTT
TRBD2	TRBV20-1	-	TRBJ2-3	CSARESRGGLYTDTQYF	TGCAGTGCTAGAGAATCCCGCGGGGGGCTCTACACAGATACGCAGTATTTT
TRBD2	TRBV19	few	TRBJ2-3	CASNVGLAGSASTDTQYF	TGTGCCAGTAACGTTGGACTAGCGGGGTCCGCTAGCACAGATACGCAGTATTTT
-	TRBV5-1	-	TRBJ1-2	CASSLEGGSIYGYTF	TGCGCCAGCAGCTTGGAGGGGGGATCAATCTATGGCTACACCTTC
-	TRBV7-2	few	TRBJ2-3	CASSLGRAADTQYF	TGTGCCAGCAGCTTAGGCAGGGCTGCAGATACGCAGTATTTT
TRBD1	TRBV7-2	many	TRBJ2-7	CASSLGGQGYEQYF	TGTGCCAGCAGTCTAGGGGGACAGGGATACGAGCAGTACTTC
-	TRBV7-9	few	TRBJ2-6	CASSPRTDSGANVLTF	TGTGCCAGCAGCCCACGGACAGACTCTGGGGCCAACGTCCTGACTTTC
TRBD2	TRBV12-3/TRBV12-4	few	TRBJ2-1	CASSFGLGNEQFF	TGTGCCAGCAGTTTCGGACTAGGAAATGAGCAGTTCTTC
-	TRBV19	few	TRBJ1-1	CASSISALNTEAFF	TGTGCCAGTAGTATCTCGGCACTGAACACTGAAGCTTTCTTT
-	TRBV7-9	-	TRBJ2-7	CASSLIGTRDPYEQYF	TGTGCCAGCAGCTTAATCGGAACACGTGATCCCTACGAGCAGTACTTC
-	TRBV12-3/TRBV12-4	-	TRBJ1-1	CASSLTRQEEAFF	TGTGCCAGCAGTTTAACCCGACAGGAAGAAGCTTTCTTT
-	TRBV7-8	many	TRBJ2-7	CASCESRAPYEQYF	TGTGCCAGCTGTGAGAGCCGGGCCCCCTACGAGCAGTACTTC
TRBD1	TRBV9	-	TRBJ2-7	CASSGRTGNEQYF	TGTGCCAGCAGCGGGAGGACAGGAAACGAGCAGTACTTC
TRBD1	TRBV7-2	-	TRBJ2-1	CASSSRGTATSYNEQFF	TGTGCCAGCAGCTCCAGAGGGACAGCCACGTCCTACAATGAGCAGTTCTTC
-	TRBV24-1	-	TRBJ1-3	CATSDQQQNSGNTIYF	TGTGCCACCAGTGATCAACAGCAAAACTCTGGAAACACCATATATTTT
-	TRBV12-3/TRBV12-4	many	TRBJ1-5	CASSPRVRQPQHF	TGTGCCAGCAGCCCTAGAGTTCGTCAGCCCCAGCATTTT
-	TRBV4-1	-	TRBJ2-3	CASSQEAGGTDTQYF	TGCGCCAGCAGCCAAGAGGCTGGAGGCACAGATACGCAGTATTTT
-	TRBV12-3/TRBV12-4	few	TRBJ1-5	CASSLEWGEPQHF	TGTGCCAGCAGTTTGGAGTGGGGGGAGCCCCAGCATTTT
TRBD2	TRBV11-2	-	TRBJ2-7	CASSPPWLAGVAYEQYF	TGTGCCAGCAGCCCCCCCTGGCTAGCGGGAGTGGCGTACGAGCAGTACTTC
-	TRBV4-2	-	TRBJ1-4	CASSQLQPYNEKLFF	TGTGCCAGCAGCCAACTACAGCCTTATAATGAAAAACTGTTTTTT
TRBD1	TRBV7-2	many	TRBJ2-1	CASSLRQGAVGEQFF	TGTGCCAGCAGCTTACGACAGGGGGCAGTCGGTGAGCAGTTCTTC
-	TRBV20-1	-	TRBJ1-4	CSARDWNEKLFF	TGCAGTGCTAGAGATTGGAATGAAAAACTGTTTTTT
-	TRBV7-8	few	TRBJ1-5	CASSHRRGVFNQPQHF	TGTGCCAGCAGTCATCGGCGAGGGGTCTTCAATCAGCCCCAGCATTTT
-	TRBV7-9	few	TRBJ2-2	CASSRANTGELFF	TGTGCCAGCAGCCGGGCCAACACCGGGGAGCTGTTTTTT
-	TRBV5-1	few	TRBJ1-4	CASSALDRRNEKLFF	TGCGCCAGCAGCGCCTTGGACAGACGGAATGAAAAACTGTTTTTT
TRBD2	TRBV6-6	-	TRBJ2-1	CASSYSNVAGGRNEQFF	TGTGCCAGCAGTTACTCGAATGTAGCGGGGGGGCGTAATGAGCAGTTCTTC
TRBD2	TRBV12-3/TRBV12-4	-	TRBJ2-1	CASSFASGRAGEQFF	TGTGCCAGCAGTTTCGCTAGCGGGAGGGCAGGGGAGCAGTTCTTC
TRBD1	TRBV28	few	TRBJ2-7	CASSLVNRGYEQYF	TGTGCCAGCAGTTTAGTGAACAGGGGCTACGAGCAGTACTTC
-	TRBV6-1	few	TRBJ1-1	CASNKQGGTEAFF	TGTGCCAGCAACAAACAGGGCGGCACTGAAGCTTTCTTT
-	TRBV18	-	TRBJ2-1	CASSPPLSGEQFF	TGTGCCAGCTCACCCCCTCTGTCTGGTGAGCAGTTCTTC
-	TRBV19	few	TRBJ2-7	CASSIDRKAYEQYF	TGTGCCAGTAGTATAGACCGGAAAGCCTACGAGCAGTACTTC